Below are 7 T cell receptor beta chains sequenced from a single sample in a study of human T cells and chemical hapten exposure. One entry per CDR3 protein, called by TCRdb with MiXCR from the RACE reads. Altogether about 120,000 distinct CDR3 sequences are present, around 13% being singletons, with the ten largest covering roughly 0.92%. Sample time point: patch test 1, 2 weeks after DPC sensitization. This sample's treatment: therapeutic diphenylcyclopropenone sensitization with weekly scalp DPC. The sample was whole blood, taken in connection with sensitization to the hapten diphenylcyclopropenone (DPC). The receptors shown here come from a young man with alopecia areata. Some clones in this sample may be carry-over from other donors' samples.

This clonotype was seen at least ten times. The gene calls are TRBV7-2 and TRBJ2-3, with a weak D call TRBD1 (6 bases). Trimming took 5 bases from V and 1 from J, leaving 7 bases between them. The CDR3 length is 13 residues. CDR1 is SGHTA and CDR2 is FQGNSA in the germline V gene. The CDR3 here is CASSRQGTDTQYF. CDR3 in DNA: TGTGCCAGCAGCCGACAGGGCACAGATACGCAGTATTTT. Full variable domain (missing parts from reference TRBV7-2 and TRBJ2-3): GAGVSQSPSNKVTEKGKDVELRCDPISGHTALYWYRQSLGQGLEFLIYFQGNSAPDKSGLPSDRFSAERTGGSVSTLTIQRTQQEDSAVYLCASSRQGTDTQYFGPGTRLTVL.

In this sample, this clonotype turned up a few times. The chain recombines TRBV10-2 with TRBJ1-5; 7 bases map to TRBD1. Trimming cost V 5 bases and J 3 bases; bases outside gene matches: 7. The CDR3 spans 15 residues. Germline CDR1 WSHSY, CDR2 SAAADI. The CDR3 region is CASSLTGVANQPQHF. The CDR3 nucleotides read TGCGCCAGCAGTTTAACAGGGGTAGCCAATCAGCCCCAGCATTTT.

This clonotype was observed many times. The chain employs TRBV29-1 and TRBJ2-3; possible D gene TRBD1, 5 bases. The germline V gene encodes CDR1 SQVTM and CDR2 ANQGSEA. The CDR3 spans 14 residues. V gave up 6 bases and J gave up 1 base, with 14 bases separating them. In nucleotides, the CDR3 is TGCAGCGTGCGGACACCCTTCCGCACAGATACGCAGTATTTT. Its protein product is CSVRTPFRTDTQYF.

This clonotype has just a few counts. The chain recombines TRBV7-9 with TRBJ2-1; D might be TRBD2 (6 bases). V was shortened by 6 bases and J by 3 bases, with 18 bases between the two germline ends. Germline V gene sequence: CDR1 SEHNR, CDR2 FQNEAQ (reference sequence). The CDR3 sequence is 16 residues long. This CDR3 is CASRTPTSPDYNEQFF. Written as DNA, the CDR3 is TGTGCCAGCAGAACCCCGACTAGTCCGGACTACAATGAGCAGTTCTTC. Combining the CDR3 with reference TRBV7-9 and TRBJ2-1 gives the whole variable domain DTGVSQNPRHKITKRGQNVTFRCDPISEHNRLYWYRQTLGQGPEFLTYFQNEAQLEKSRLLSDRFSAERPKGSFSTLEIQRTEQGDSAMYLCASRTPTSPDYNEQFFGPGTRLTVL.

This chain connects TRBV9 to TRBJ2-3; D unresolved. Germline V CDR1 and CDR2: SGDLS, YYNGEE. The CDR3 runs to 14 residues. Trimming removed 2 bases at V and 2 bases at J, with 9 bases between. CDR3 loop: CASSVSGSTDTQYF. The CDR3 bases are TGTGCCAGCAGCGTCTCCGGATCCACAGATACGCAGTATTTT.

The gene calls are TRBV5-1 and TRBJ2-1, with D perhaps TRBD1 or TRBD2 (5 bases each). Germline values: CDR1 SGHRS, CDR2 YFSETQ. The CDR3 has 14 residues. V lost 6 bases and J lost 0, with 10 bases in between. CDR3 loop: CASNGGSSYNEQFF. DNA for the CDR3: TGCGCCAGCAATGGGGGTAGCTCCTACAATGAGCAGTTCTTC. Together with reference TRBV5-1 and TRBJ2-1, the CDR3 gives the full variable domain: KAGVTQTPRYLIKTRGQQVTLSCSPISGHRSVSWYQQTPGQGLQFLFEYFSETQRNKGNFPGRFSGRQFSNSRSEMNVSTLELGDSALYLCASNGGSSYNEQFFGPGTRLTVL.

The V gene is TRBV2, the J gene TRBJ1-1; D might be TRBD1 (6 bases). This CDR3 contains 12 residues. The V gene lost 8 bases and the J gene lost 2 bases, with 9 bases spanning the gap. In germline, CDR1 is SNHLY, CDR2 FYNNEI. CDR3 sequence: CASHRANTEAFF. The CDR3 DNA is TGTGCCAGCCACAGGGCCAACACTGAAGCTTTCTTT. Supplemented by reference TRBV2 and TRBJ1-1, the full variable domain reads EPEVTQTPSHQVTQMGQEVILRCVPISNHLYFYWYRQILGQKVEFLVSFYNNEISEKSEIFDDQFSVERPDGSNFTLKIRSTKLEDSAMYFCASHRANTEAFFGQGTRLTVV.